This TCR beta chain is drawn from a study of T-cell memory formation after mild COVID-19. Broader study findings: Clones contracting day 15 to 85 were balanced CD4/CD8; later expanders leaned CD4+.

This CDR3 is built from 15 residues. In germline, CDR1 is MNHEY, CDR2 SVGEGT. The V gene end was trimmed by 6 bases and the J gene end by 0 bases; junction bases not matched to a gene: 8. Remarks on this clonotype: Its target is not known.

From 5'RACE with constant-segment primers came TCR alpha and TCR beta cDNA libraries that carried sample barcodes and UMIs. Using its own MiXCR run on the 5' RACE reads, TCRdb lists one record per CDR3 protein. This table has approximately 350,000 distinct CDR3 sequences, about 15% appearing once. The clonotype was recovered from a man aged 18 to 30 who had mild COVID-19 (a few samples of this study predate the infection). Cell type and time point are not known. What was sequenced was PBMCs or a T cell subset sorted from them (not recorded which). The V gene is TRBV6-2 or TRBV6-3, the J gene TRBJ2-7; TRBD1 aligns across 7 bases. In DNA form, the CDR3 reads TGTGCCAGCAGGAACGCCGGGACAGCCTCCTACGAGCAGTACGTC. Translation: CASRNAGTASYEQYV.